This TCR beta chain is from a study of vaccination effects on CD4 cells after COVID-19. About this clone itself: The antigen remains unidentified.

CDR3 size: 16 residues. The germline V and J ends were trimmed by 4 bases and 10 bases, with 23 bases remaining between them. Per germline, CDR1 LGHDT and CDR2 YNNKEL (reference sequence). Here immunoSEQ multiplex PCR was the method, and the copy in TCRdb shows in-frame clones only, minus some. The sample holds tens of thousands of clones, about four fifths seen once. Using viral peptide pools, the ViraFEST assay grew out antigen-specific CD4+ T cells prior to sequencing. Scientists isolated CD4+ T cells after a roughly 9-day culture period ended. None of these healthy vaccinees had been infected with SARS-CoV-2 before vaccination. Supplemented with about 9.9 IU/ml IL-2 and roughly 10 ug/ml peptides, some 2 million PBMC per well were kept in culture.

The source is a human donor who received a COVID-19 vaccine. Here the sequenced sample was CD4+ T cells from PBMCs cultured with SARS-CoV-2 spike peptides, taken before COVID-19 vaccination. V gene TRBV3-1 (or the pseudogene TRBV3-2) combines with J gene TRBJ2-4, with D unclear. The CDR3 reads CASSLSGRMLEVIQYF. The CDR3 coding sequence is TGTGCCAGCAGCCTATCCGGCCGAATGTTAGAAGTAATTCAGTACTTC.